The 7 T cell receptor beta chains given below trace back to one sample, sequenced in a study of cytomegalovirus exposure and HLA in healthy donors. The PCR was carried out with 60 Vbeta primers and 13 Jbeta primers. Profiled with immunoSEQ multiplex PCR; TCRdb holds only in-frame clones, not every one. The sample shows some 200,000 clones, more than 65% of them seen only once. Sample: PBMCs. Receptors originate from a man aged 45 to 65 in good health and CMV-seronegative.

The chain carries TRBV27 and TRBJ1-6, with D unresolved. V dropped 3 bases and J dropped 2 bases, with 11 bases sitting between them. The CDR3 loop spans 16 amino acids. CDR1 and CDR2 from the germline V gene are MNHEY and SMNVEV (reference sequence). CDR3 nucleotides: TGTGCCAGCAGTTTTGAAGGAGCCCCCTATAATTCACCCCTCCACTTT. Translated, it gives CASSFEGAPYNSPLHF.

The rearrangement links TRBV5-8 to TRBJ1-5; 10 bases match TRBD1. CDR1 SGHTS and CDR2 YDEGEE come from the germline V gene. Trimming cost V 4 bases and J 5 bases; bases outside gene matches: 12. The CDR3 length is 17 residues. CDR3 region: CASSRGTGVRRYQPQHF. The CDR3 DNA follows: TGTGCCAGCAGCCGAGGGACAGGGGTAAGAAGGTATCAGCCCCAGCATTTT.

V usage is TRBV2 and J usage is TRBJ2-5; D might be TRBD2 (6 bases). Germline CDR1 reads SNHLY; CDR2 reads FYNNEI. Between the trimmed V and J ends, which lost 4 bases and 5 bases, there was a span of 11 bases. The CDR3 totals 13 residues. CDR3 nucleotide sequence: TGTGCCAGCAGTGGTGGGGCGGGGGAGACCCAGTACTTC. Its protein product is CASSGGAGETQYF.

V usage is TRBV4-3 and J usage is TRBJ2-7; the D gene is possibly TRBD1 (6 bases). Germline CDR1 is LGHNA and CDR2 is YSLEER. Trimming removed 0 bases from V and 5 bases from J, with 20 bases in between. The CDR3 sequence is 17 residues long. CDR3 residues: CASSQDRRWTEVNEQYF. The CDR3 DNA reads TGCGCCAGCAGCCAAGATCGGCGCTGGACAGAGGTGAACGAGCAGTACTTC.

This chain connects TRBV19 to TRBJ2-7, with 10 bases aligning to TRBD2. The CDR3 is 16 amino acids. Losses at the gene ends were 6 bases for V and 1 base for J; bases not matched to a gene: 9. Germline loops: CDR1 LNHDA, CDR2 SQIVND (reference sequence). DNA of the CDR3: TGTGCCAGTAGACCATGGGGGACTAGCGAATCCTACGAGCAGTACTTC. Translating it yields CASRPWGTSESYEQYF.

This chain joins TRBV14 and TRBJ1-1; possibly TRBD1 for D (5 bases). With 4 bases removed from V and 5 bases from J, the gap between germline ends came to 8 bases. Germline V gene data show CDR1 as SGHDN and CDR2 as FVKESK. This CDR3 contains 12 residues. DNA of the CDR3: TGTGCCAGCAGCCCAGGGAGGACTGAAGCTTTCTTT. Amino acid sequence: CASSPGRTEAFF.

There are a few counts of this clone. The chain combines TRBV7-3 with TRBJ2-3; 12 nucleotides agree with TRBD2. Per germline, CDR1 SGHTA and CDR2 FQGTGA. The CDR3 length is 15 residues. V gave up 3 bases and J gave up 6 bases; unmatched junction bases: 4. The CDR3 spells CASSLTSGGGDTQYF. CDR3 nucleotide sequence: TGTGCCAGCAGCTTGACTAGCGGGGGAGGGGATACGCAGTATTTT. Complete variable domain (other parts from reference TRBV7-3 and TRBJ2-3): GAGVSQTPSNKVTEKGKYVELRCDPISGHTALYWYRQSLGQGPEFLIYFQGTGAADDSGLPNDRFFAVRPEGSVSTLKIQRTERGDSAVYLCASSLTSGGGDTQYFGPGTRLTVL.